Listed below are T cell receptor beta chains from one sample, sequenced in a study of T cell responses to AZD1222 COVID-19 vaccine. Assay used: immunoSEQ multiplex PCR; TCRdb lists only in-frame clones, some missing. The sample yields 110,000 to 150,000 clones, more than 80% seen once. The material was peripheral blood, obtained on day 0 of MenACWY control vaccination. The receptors were gathered from an adult in good health. CDR3s include the opening cysteine and the closing phenylalanine or tryptophan. Fields, in order: V gene, J gene, D gene, clone size, CDR3 DNA, CDR3 protein. The D gene is left open where the match is weak. Clone sizes are given selectively: once, few, many, or a class where the clone is expanded.

v_gene: TRBV18; j_gene: TRBJ1-1; d_gene: TRBD1; abundance: -; CDR3nt: TGTGCCAGCTCACCAAGGGGCCAGGGGGTTAGGTACGGAGCTTTCTTT; CDR3aa: CASSPRGQGVRYGAFF
v_gene: TRBV5-6; j_gene: TRBJ2-7; d_gene: -; abundance: -; CDR3nt: TGTGCCAGCAGCTTGGGACCCGAGCAGTACTTC; CDR3aa: CASSLGPEQYF
v_gene: TRBV6-5; j_gene: TRBJ2-7; d_gene: -; abundance: -; CDR3nt: TGTGCCAGCAGTTACTCTTTCGGCAGCTACGAGCAGTACTTC; CDR3aa: CASSYSFGSYEQYF
v_gene: TRBV6-5; j_gene: TRBJ1-2; d_gene: -; abundance: once; CDR3nt: TGTGCCAGCAGATGGACTCGGAATGGCTACACCTTC; CDR3aa: CASRWTRNGYTF
v_gene: TRBV10-2; j_gene: TRBJ2-3; d_gene: TRBD2; abundance: -; CDR3nt: TGCGCCAGCAGAACTCCGGGACTAGGAGCAGATACGCAGTATTTT; CDR3aa: CASRTPGLGADTQYF
v_gene: TRBV6-5; j_gene: TRBJ1-1; d_gene: -; abundance: once; CDR3nt: TGTGCCAGCAGGGCCTACTGGGACACTGAAGCTTTCTTT; CDR3aa: CASRAYWDTEAFF
v_gene: TRBV7-8; j_gene: TRBJ1-4; d_gene: -; abundance: -; CDR3nt: TGTGCCAGCAGCTCCCTCCCGGCCAGTGAAAAACTGTTTTTT; CDR3aa: CASSSLPASEKLFF
v_gene: TRBV25-1; j_gene: TRBJ2-1; d_gene: TRBD2; abundance: -; CDR3nt: TGTGCCAGCAGTGAAGGACAGCGGGAGGGCAATGAGCAGTTCTTC; CDR3aa: CASSEGQREGNEQFF
v_gene: TRBV9; j_gene: TRBJ1-3; d_gene: TRBD1; abundance: once; CDR3nt: TGTGCCAGCAGCATGACAGGGAATGGAAACACCATATATTTT; CDR3aa: CASSMTGNGNTIYF
v_gene: TRBV7-9; j_gene: TRBJ1-6; d_gene: TRBD1; abundance: -; CDR3nt: TGTGCCAGCAGCTCCACTCCCCTGGGACAGGGGGGATCACCCCTCCACTTT; CDR3aa: CASSSTPLGQGGSPLHF
v_gene: TRBV10-3; j_gene: TRBJ2-7; d_gene: -; abundance: once; CDR3nt: TGTGCCATCAGTGAGGGGACGGCCTCCTACGAGCAGTACTTC; CDR3aa: CAISEGTASYEQYF
v_gene: TRBV5-1; j_gene: TRBJ2-3; d_gene: -; abundance: -; CDR3nt: TGCGCCAGCAGCTTGGAAGCCGATACGCAGTATTTT; CDR3aa: CASSLEADTQYF
v_gene: TRBV7-9; j_gene: TRBJ2-5; d_gene: TRBD1; abundance: once; CDR3nt: TGTGCCAGCAGCTCCCGGACAGGGAGAGGAGAGACCCAGTACTTC; CDR3aa: CASSSRTGRGETQYF
v_gene: TRBV5-1; j_gene: TRBJ1-2; d_gene: -; abundance: once; CDR3nt: TGCGCCAGCAGCTTGGCCGGAGACGGCTATGGCTACACCTTC; CDR3aa: CASSLAGDGYGYTF
v_gene: TRBV5-1; j_gene: TRBJ2-7; d_gene: -; abundance: -; CDR3nt: TGCGCCAGCAGCTTGGATCCGTCTACCTACGAGCAGTACTTC; CDR3aa: CASSLDPSTYEQYF
v_gene: TRBV3-1/TRBV3-2; j_gene: TRBJ1-2; d_gene: -; abundance: -; CDR3nt: TGTGCCAGCAGCCAAGCTTCCCAGGGGAGAGTCTACACCTTC; CDR3aa: CASSQASQGRVYTF
v_gene: TRBV9; j_gene: TRBJ1-3; d_gene: -; abundance: -; CDR3nt: TGTGCCAGCAGCGCCAACAGTGGAAACACCATATATTTT; CDR3aa: CASSANSGNTIYF
v_gene: TRBV3-1/TRBV3-2; j_gene: TRBJ2-3; d_gene: TRBD2; abundance: -; CDR3nt: TGTGCCAGCAGCCAAGGGGAGGGCGCGGATACGCAGTATTTT; CDR3aa: CASSQGEGADTQYF
v_gene: TRBV5-4; j_gene: TRBJ2-7; d_gene: TRBD2; abundance: -; CDR3nt: TGTGCCAGCAGCTGGGGCCGGGAGGACGAGCAGTACTTC; CDR3aa: CASSWGREDEQYF
v_gene: TRBV7-9; j_gene: TRBJ1-3; d_gene: -; abundance: -; CDR3nt: TGTGCCAGCAGCCAAAGTCCTCAGGGGTCTGGAAACACCATATATTTT; CDR3aa: CASSQSPQGSGNTIYF
v_gene: TRBV6-5; j_gene: TRBJ1-2; d_gene: TRBD1; abundance: -; CDR3nt: TGTGCCAGCGCACCCGGGGACAGACCTTCATATGGCTACACCTTC; CDR3aa: CASAPGDRPSYGYTF
v_gene: TRBV2; j_gene: TRBJ2-3; d_gene: TRBD2; abundance: -; CDR3nt: TGTGCCAGCAGTGAGGCAGCGGGGATCACAGATACGCAGTATTTT; CDR3aa: CASSEAAGITDTQYF
v_gene: TRBV9; j_gene: TRBJ2-2; d_gene: TRBD1; abundance: -; CDR3nt: TGTGCCAGCAGCGTAGGACAGGGGGCTCGCGCCGGGGAGCTGTTTTTT; CDR3aa: CASSVGQGARAGELFF
v_gene: TRBV5-4; j_gene: TRBJ2-3; d_gene: TRBD2; abundance: -; CDR3nt: TGTGCCAGCAGCCATAGCGGGGGGGGTGACGCAGATACGCAGTATTTT; CDR3aa: CASSHSGGGDADTQYF
v_gene: TRBV7-9; j_gene: TRBJ2-3; d_gene: TRBD2; abundance: -; CDR3nt: TGTGCCAGCAGCCCCACTAGCGGGAGGTTGGCAGATACGCAGTATTTT; CDR3aa: CASSPTSGRLADTQYF
v_gene: TRBV5-1; j_gene: TRBJ2-7; d_gene: -; abundance: -; CDR3nt: TGCGCCAGCAGCTTGTCGAGCGGGTTCGCTTACGAGCAGTACTTC; CDR3aa: CASSLSSGFAYEQYF
v_gene: TRBV7-3; j_gene: TRBJ2-1; d_gene: -; abundance: -; CDR3nt: TGTGCCAGCAGCTCTTTAGGCGCGAGAGCCTACAATGAGCAGTTCTTC; CDR3aa: CASSSLGARAYNEQFF
v_gene: TRBV24-1; j_gene: TRBJ2-5; d_gene: -; abundance: -; CDR3nt: TGTGCCACCAGTGACGGAGGCCAGGAGACCCAGTACTTC; CDR3aa: CATSDGGQETQYF
v_gene: TRBV6-5; j_gene: TRBJ1-1; d_gene: -; abundance: -; CDR3nt: TGTGCCACCGCCCGGGTAAGGGGGGGCACTGAAGCTTTCTTT; CDR3aa: CATARVRGGTEAFF